Listed here is a single T cell receptor (beta chain). This specimen belongs to a study of T cell changes during pregnancy in multiple sclerosis. The data were produced by immunoSEQ multiplex PCR, yet TCRdb's version contains in-frame clones alone and is incomplete. Of tens of thousands of clones listed, 94% are singletons. The V gene lost 2 bases and the J gene lost 5 bases, with 10 bases spanning the gap. CDR1 is ENHRY and CDR2 is SYGVKD in the germline V gene. The CDR3 has 13 residues. Sequences were derived from peripheral blood, sampled in the second trimester of pregnancy. V is TRBV10-3 and J is TRBJ2-7, with D perhaps matching TRBD2 (5 bases). This TCR was recovered from a female donor in good health, enrolled as a control in a pregnancy study. This CDR3 is CAISEIPGNEQYF. For the CDR3, the DNA is TGTGCCATCAGTGAGATCCCGGGAAACGAGCAGTACTTC.